This is a list of T cell receptor beta chains from one sample in a study of blood T cells in healthy people across ages. MiXCR was run by TCRdb on the 5' RACE reads, yielding one entry per CDR3 protein. The table has under 2,000,000 distinct CDR3 sequences, 40% to 55% seen once; the top ten hold about 2.1%. Input material: blood. The receptor source for this set is a woman aged 40 to 50 in good health. Both conserved end residues are part of each CDR3. A D gene is named only where the DNA matches it firmly. Rows may omit the clone size; those that give it use once, few, many or a size class.

d_gene,v_gene,j_gene,len,abundance,CDR3aa,CDR3nt
TRBD1,TRBV7-2,TRBJ1-2,15,NA,CASRETGWGNNERFF,TGTGCCAGCAGGGAGACAGGGTGGGGAAACAATGAGCGGTTCTTC
TRBD1,TRBV28,TRBJ2-5,15,few,CASSFPGQGGETQYF,TGTGCCAGCAGCTTTCCGGGACAGGGGGGAGAGACCCAGTACTTC
TRBD1,TRBV20-1,TRBJ2-5,13,NA,CSARRGRGETQYF,TGCAGTGCTAGGAGGGGGCGAGGAGAGACCCAGTACTTC
TRBD1,TRBV6-1,TRBJ2-1,13,NA,CASNLQGADEQFF,TGTGCCAGCAACCTACAGGGGGCGGATGAGCAGTTCTTC
TRBD1,TRBV4-1,TRBJ1-2,19,NA,CASSQTLLPGTGELRGYTF,TGCGCCAGCAGCCAGACACTTTTACCCGGGACAGGGGAATTACGCGGCTACACCTTC
NA,TRBV9,TRBJ2-1,15,NA,CASSVTTATYNEQFF,TGTGCCAGCAGCGTAACTACAGCTACCTACAATGAGCAGTTCTTC
NA,TRBV24-1,TRBJ2-1,16,few,CATSDFGSKGVNEQFF,TGTGCCACCAGTGATTTCGGCTCCAAAGGGGTCAATGAGCAGTTCTTC
NA,TRBV28,TRBJ2-1,15,NA,CASLPGAGIYNEQFF,TGTGCCAGCCTCCCGGGGGCGGGAATCTACAATGAGCAGTTCTTC
NA,TRBV12-3/TRBV12-4,TRBJ1-5,17,NA,CASSLTLPGGSNQPQHF,TGTGCCAGCAGTTTGACCCTCCCGGGCGGGAGCAATCAGCCCCAGCATTTT
NA,TRBV10-2,TRBJ2-7,13,NA,CASSEGWTYEQYF,TGCGCCAGCAGTGAGGGCTGGACCTACGAGCAGTACTTC
NA,TRBV15,TRBJ1-2,17,NA,CATSREPGSAFNYGYTF,TGTGCCACCAGCAGAGAACCGGGTTCAGCCTTTAACTATGGCTACACCTTC
NA,TRBV6-2/TRBV6-3,TRBJ1-2,15,NA,CASSGPRGVGYGYTF,TGTGCCAGCAGTGGACCCAGGGGAGTGGGCTATGGCTACACCTTC
TRBD1,TRBV6-6,TRBJ2-3,15,NA,CASSLQGAPTDTQYF,TGTGCCAGCAGCCTTCAGGGGGCGCCGACAGATACGCAGTATTTT
NA,TRBV12-3/TRBV12-4,TRBJ1-2,15,few,CASSLPGPANYGYTF,TGTGCCAGCAGTTTACCAGGACCAGCTAACTATGGCTACACCTTC
NA,TRBV4-3,TRBJ2-3,16,many,CASSQDGGGSTDTQYF,TGCGCCAGCAGCCAAGACGGCGGGGGCAGCACAGATACGCAGTATTTT
TRBD2,TRBV15,TRBJ2-3,17,few,CATSRDRSSGGTDTQYF,TGTGCCACCAGCAGAGATCGTTCTAGCGGGGGTACAGATACGCAGTATTTT
TRBD1,TRBV6-1,TRBJ1-2,15,few,CASSHETTGDYGYTF,TGTGCCAGCAGTCATGAGACCACAGGGGACTATGGCTACACCTTC
NA,TRBV6-5,TRBJ2-1,16,NA,CASSYSVSSRGNEQFF,TGTGCCAGCAGTTACTCGGTCTCTTCGCGAGGTAATGAGCAGTTCTTC
TRBD1,TRBV5-1,TRBJ1-6,15,NA,CASSLVEGANSPLHF,TGCGCCAGCAGCTTGGTAGAGGGGGCTAATTCACCCCTCCACTTT